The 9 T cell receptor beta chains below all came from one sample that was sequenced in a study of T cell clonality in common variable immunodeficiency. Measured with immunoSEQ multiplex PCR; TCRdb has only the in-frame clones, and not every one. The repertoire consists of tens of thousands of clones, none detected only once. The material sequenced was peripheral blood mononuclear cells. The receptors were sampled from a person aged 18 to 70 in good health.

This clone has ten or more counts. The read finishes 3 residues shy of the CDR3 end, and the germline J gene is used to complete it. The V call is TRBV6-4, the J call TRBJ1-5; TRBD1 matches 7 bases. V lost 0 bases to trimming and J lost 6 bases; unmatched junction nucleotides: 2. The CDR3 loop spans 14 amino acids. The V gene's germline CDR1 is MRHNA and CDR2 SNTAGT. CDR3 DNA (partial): TGTGCCAGCAGTGACTCGGCAGGGGGTCAGCCC. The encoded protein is CASSDSAGGQP. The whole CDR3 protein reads CASSDSAGGQPQHF.

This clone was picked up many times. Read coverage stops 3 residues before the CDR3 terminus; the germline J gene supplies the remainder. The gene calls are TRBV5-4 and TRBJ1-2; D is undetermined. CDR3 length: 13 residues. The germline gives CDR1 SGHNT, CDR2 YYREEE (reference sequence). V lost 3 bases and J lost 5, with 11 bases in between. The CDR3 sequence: CASSSGERYGYTF. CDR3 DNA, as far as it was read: TGTGCCAGCAGCTCTGGTGAGAGGTATGGC.

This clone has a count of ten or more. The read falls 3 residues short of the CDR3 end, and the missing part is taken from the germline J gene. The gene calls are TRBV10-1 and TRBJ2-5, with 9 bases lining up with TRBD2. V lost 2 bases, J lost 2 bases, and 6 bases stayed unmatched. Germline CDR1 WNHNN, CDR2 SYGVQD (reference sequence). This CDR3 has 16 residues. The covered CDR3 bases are TGCGCCAGCAGTGAGCAAGCGGGAGGACCTCAAGAGACC. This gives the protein CASSEQAGGPQET. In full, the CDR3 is CASSEQAGGPQETQYF.

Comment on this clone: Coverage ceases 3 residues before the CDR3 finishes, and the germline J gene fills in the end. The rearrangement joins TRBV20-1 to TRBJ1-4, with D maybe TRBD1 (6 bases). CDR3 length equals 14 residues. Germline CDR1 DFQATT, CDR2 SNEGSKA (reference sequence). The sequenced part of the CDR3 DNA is TGCAGTGCTTTCGGGGGGACATCGAATTCACCA. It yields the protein CSAFGGTSNSP. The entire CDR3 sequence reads CSAFGGTSNSPLFF.

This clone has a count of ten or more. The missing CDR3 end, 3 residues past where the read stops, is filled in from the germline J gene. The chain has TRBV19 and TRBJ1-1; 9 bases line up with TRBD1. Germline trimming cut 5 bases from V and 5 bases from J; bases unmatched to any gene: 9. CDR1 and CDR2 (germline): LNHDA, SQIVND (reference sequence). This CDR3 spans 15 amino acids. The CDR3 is CASSGTGGVGTEAFF. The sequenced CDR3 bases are TGTGCCAGTAGTGGAACAGGGGGCGTTGGGACTGAA.

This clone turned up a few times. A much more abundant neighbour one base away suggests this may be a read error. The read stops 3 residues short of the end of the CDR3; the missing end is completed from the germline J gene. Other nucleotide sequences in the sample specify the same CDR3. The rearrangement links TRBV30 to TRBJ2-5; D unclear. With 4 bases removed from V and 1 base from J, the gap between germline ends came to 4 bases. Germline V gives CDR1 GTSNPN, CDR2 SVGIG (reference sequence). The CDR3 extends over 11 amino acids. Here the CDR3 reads CAWTVQETQYF. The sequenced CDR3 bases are TGTGCCTGGACGGTCCAAGAGACC.

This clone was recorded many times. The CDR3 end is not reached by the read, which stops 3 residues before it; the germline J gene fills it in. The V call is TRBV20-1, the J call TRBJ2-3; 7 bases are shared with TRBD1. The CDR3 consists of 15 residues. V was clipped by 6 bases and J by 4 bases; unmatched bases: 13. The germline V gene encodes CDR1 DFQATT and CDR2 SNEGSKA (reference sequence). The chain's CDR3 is CSAKSTGLFPDTQYF. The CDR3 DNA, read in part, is TGCAGTGCAAAATCGACAGGGTTGTTTCCAGATACG.

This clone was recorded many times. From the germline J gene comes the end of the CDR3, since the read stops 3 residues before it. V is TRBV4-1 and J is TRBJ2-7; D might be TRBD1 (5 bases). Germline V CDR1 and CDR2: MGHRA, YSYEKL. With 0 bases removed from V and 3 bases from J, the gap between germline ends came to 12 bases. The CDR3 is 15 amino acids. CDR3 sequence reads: CASSQDPIRDYEQYF. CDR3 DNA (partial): TGCGCCAGCAGCCAAGATCCGATCAGGGACTACGAG.

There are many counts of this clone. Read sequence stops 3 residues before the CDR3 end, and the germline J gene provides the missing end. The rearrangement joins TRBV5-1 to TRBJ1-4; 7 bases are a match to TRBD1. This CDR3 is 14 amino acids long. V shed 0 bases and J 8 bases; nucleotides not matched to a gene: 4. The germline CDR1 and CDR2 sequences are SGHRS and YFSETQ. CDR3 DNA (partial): TGCGCCAGCAGCTTGGCGACAGGGAACGAAAAA. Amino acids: CASSLATGNEK. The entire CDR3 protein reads CASSLATGNEKLFF. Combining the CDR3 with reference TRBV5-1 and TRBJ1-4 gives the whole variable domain KAGVTQTPRYLIKTRGQQVTLSCSPISGHRSVSWYQQTPGQGLQFLFEYFSETQRNKGNFPGRFSGRQFSNSRSEMNVSTLELGDSALYLCASSLATGNEKLFFGSGTQLSVL.